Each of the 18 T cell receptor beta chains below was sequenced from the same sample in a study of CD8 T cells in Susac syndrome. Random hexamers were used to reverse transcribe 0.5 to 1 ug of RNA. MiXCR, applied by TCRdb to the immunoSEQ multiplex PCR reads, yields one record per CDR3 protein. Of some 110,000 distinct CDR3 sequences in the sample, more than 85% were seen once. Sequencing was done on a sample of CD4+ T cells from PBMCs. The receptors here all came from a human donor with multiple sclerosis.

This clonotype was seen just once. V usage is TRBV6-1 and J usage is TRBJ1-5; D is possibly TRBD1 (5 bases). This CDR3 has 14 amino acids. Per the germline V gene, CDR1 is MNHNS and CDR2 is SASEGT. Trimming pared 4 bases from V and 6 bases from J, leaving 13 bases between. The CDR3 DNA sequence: TGTGCCAGCAGTGGGAGGGACGTACGTCAGCCCCAGCATTTT. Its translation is CASSGRDVRQPQHF.

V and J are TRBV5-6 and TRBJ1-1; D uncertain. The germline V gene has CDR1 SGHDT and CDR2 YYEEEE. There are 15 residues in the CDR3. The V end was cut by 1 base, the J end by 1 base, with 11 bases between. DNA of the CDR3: TGTGCCAGCAGCTTGAGGGTACCGGCGAACACTGAAGCTTTCTTT. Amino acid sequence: CASSLRVPANTEAFF.

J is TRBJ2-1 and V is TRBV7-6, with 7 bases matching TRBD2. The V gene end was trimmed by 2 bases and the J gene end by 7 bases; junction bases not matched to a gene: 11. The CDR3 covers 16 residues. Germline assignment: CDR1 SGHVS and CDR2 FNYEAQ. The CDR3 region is CASSLRVATSINEQFF. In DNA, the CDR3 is TGTGCCAGCAGCTTACGGGTGGCGACTAGCATAAATGAGCAGTTCTTC.

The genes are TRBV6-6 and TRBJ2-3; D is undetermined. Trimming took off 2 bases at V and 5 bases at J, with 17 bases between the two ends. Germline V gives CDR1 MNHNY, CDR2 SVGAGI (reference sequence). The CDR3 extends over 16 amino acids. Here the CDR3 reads CASSYPLRYAVDTQYF. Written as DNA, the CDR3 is TGTGCCAGCAGTTACCCCCTCCGGTACGCGGTAGATACGCAGTATTTT.

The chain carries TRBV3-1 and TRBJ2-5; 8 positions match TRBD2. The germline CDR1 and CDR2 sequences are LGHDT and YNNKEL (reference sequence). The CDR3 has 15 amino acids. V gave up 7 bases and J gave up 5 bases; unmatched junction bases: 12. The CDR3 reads CASTRGGLEWETQYF. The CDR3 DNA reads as TGTGCCAGCACGAGGGGGGGACTAGAGTGGGAGACCCAGTACTTC.

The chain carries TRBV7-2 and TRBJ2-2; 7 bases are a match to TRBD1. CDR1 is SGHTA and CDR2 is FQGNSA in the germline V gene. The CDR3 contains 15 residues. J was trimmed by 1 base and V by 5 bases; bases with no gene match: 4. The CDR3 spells CASSTGTVNTGELFF. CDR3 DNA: TGTGCCAGCAGCACCGGGACAGTGAACACCGGGGAGCTGTTTTTT.

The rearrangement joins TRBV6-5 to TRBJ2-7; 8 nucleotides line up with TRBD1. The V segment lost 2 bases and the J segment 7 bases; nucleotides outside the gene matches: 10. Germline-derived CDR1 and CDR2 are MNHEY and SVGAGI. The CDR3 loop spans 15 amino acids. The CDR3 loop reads CASSYLSGQGSEQYF. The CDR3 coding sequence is TGTGCCAGCAGTTACCTTTCCGGACAGGGAAGTGAGCAGTACTTC.

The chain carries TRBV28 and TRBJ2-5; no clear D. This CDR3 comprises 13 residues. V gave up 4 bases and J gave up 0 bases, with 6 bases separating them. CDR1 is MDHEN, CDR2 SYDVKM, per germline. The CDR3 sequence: CASSSYNQETQYF. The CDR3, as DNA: TGTGCCAGCAGTTCATACAACCAAGAGACCCAGTACTTC.

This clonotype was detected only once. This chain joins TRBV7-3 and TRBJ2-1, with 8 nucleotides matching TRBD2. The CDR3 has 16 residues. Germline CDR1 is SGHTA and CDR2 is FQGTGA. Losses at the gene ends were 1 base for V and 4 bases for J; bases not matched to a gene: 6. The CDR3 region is CASSLMGTSLYNEQFF. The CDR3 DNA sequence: TGTGCCAGCAGCTTAATGGGGACTAGTCTGTACAATGAGCAGTTCTTC. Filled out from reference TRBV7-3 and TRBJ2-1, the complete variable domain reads GAGVSQTPSNKVTEKGKYVELRCDPISGHTALYWYRQSLGQGPEFLIYFQGTGAADDSGLPNDRFFAVRPEGSVSTLKIQRTERGDSAVYLCASSLMGTSLYNEQFFGPGTRLTVL.

CDR3 loop: CASSPATGEVTEAFF. CDR3 DNA: TGTGCCAGCTCACCAGCGACAGGGGAGGTCACTGAAGCTTTCTTT. The chain recombines TRBV18 with TRBJ1-1; TRBD1 matches at 8 bases. Looked up from germline, CDR1 is KGHSH and CDR2 is LQKENI. This CDR3 has 15 residues. V shed 2 bases, J shed 4 bases, and the junction held 6 bases outside the gene matches.

CDR3 region: CASRPGQNTEAFF. As DNA, the CDR3 is TGTGCCAGTAGGCCCGGACAGAACACTGAAGCTTTCTTT. The chain joins TRBV19 to TRBJ1-1, with TRBD1 as a possible D gene (5 bases). The germline gives CDR1 LNHDA, CDR2 SQIVND (reference sequence). V lost 6 bases and J 1 base, leaving 9 bases between the germline ends. The CDR3 sequence is 13 residues long.

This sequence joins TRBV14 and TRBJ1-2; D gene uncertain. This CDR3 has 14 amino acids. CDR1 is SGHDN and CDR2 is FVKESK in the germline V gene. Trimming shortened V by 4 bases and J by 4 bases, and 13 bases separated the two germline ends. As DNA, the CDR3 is TGTGCCAGCAGCCGCTGGCCGGGGAGCTATGGCTACACCTTC. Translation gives CASSRWPGSYGYTF.

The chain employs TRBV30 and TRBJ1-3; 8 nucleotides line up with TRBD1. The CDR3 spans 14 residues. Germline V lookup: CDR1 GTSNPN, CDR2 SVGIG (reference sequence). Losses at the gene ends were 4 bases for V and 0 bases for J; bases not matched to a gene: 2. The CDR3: CAWITGGSGNTIYF. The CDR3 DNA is TGTGCCTGGATCACAGGGGGCTCTGGAAACACCATATATTTT. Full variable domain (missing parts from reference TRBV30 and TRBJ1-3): SQTIHQWPATLVQPVGSPLSLECTVEGTSNPNLYWYRQAAGRGLQLLFYSVGIGQISSEVPQNLSASRPQDRQFILSSKKLLLSDSGFYLCAWITGGSGNTIYFGEGSWLTVV.

The CDR3 protein is CASSYPDKEGRNTEAFF. In nucleotides, the CDR3 is TGTGCCAGCAGTTACCCGGACAAAGAGGGGCGGAACACTGAAGCTTTCTTT. This chain joins TRBV6-5 and TRBJ1-1, with D possibly matching TRBD1 (5 bases). Per germline, CDR1 MNHEY and CDR2 SVGAGI. Between the trimmed V and J ends, which lost 2 bases and 1 base, there was a span of 17 bases. The CDR3 is 17 residues long.

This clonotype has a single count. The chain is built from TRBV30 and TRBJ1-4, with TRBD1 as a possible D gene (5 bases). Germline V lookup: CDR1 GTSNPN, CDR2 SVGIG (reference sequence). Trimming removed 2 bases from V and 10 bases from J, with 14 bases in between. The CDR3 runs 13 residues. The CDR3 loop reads CAWSIGDGGKLFF. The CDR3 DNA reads TGTGCCTGGAGTATAGGGGATGGTGGAAAACTGTTTTTT.

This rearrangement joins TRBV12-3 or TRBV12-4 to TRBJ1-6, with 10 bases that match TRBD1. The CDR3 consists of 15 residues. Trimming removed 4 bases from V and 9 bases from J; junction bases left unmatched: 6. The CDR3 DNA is TGTGCCAGCAGTTCGTCCGGGACAGGGGTTTCACCCCTCCACTTT. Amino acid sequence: CASSSSGTGVSPLHF.

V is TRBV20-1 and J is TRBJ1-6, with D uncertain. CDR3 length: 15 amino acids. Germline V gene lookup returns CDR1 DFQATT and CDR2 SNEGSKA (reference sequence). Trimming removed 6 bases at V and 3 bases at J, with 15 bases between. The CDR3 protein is CSATGPTLYNSPLHF. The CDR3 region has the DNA TGCAGTGCCACGGGTCCTACCCTCTATAATTCACCCCTCCACTTT.

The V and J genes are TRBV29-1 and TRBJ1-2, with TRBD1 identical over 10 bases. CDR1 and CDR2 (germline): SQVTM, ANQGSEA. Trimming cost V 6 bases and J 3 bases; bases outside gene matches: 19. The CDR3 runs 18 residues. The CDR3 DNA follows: TGCAGCGTCGAGGGGGATTGGGACAGGGGACCTCTAGACTATGGCTACACCTTC. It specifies CSVEGDWDRGPLDYGYTF.